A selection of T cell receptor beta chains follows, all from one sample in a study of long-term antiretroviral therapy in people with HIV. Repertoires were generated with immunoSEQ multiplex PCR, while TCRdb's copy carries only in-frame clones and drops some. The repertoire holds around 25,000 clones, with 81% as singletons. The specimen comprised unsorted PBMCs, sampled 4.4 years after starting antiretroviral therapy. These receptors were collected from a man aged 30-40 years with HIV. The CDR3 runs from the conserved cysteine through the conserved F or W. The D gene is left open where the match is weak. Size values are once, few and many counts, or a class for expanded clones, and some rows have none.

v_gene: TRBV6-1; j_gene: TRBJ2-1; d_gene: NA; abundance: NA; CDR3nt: TGTGCCAGCAGTGAAGCCGGCCAAATACAACGCAATGAGCAGTTCTTC; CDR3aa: CASSEAGQIQRNEQFF
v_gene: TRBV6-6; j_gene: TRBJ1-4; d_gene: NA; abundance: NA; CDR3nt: TGTGCCAGCAGCCCCCCCGCACTTGGAGAAAAACTGTTTTTT; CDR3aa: CASSPPALGEKLFF
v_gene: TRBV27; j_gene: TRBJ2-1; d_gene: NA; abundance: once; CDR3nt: TGTGCCAGCAGTTTTGAGTGGGGGATGTACAATGAGCAGTTCTTC; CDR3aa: CASSFEWGMYNEQFF
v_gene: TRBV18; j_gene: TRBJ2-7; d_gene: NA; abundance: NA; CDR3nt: TGTGCCAGCTCACCACCAGGGAATCGACACGAGCAGTACTTC; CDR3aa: CASSPPGNRHEQYF
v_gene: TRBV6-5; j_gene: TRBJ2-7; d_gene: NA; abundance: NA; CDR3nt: TGTGCCAGCAGCTGGGCAGAACGGACGGAGGAGCAGTACTTC; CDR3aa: CASSWAERTEEQYF
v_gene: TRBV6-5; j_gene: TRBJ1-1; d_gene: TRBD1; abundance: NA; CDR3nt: TGTGCCAGCAGTTACTCAGACAGGGCGAACACTGAAGCTTTCTTT; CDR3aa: CASSYSDRANTEAFF
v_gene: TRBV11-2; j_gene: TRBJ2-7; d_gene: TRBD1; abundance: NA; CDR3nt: TGTGCCAGCAGCTCGGACAGGATCTCCTACGAGCAGTACTTC; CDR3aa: CASSSDRISYEQYF
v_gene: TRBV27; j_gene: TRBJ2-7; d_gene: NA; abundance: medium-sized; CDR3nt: TGTGCCAGCAGTCAAACACCGTTCTACGAGCAGTACTTC; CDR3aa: CASSQTPFYEQYF
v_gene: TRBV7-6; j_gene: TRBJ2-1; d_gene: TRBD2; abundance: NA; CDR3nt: TGTGCCAGCAGCCTTGCCTTAGCCCCCGGCCGAGCGGGGGGGTTCTACAATGAGCAGTTCTTC; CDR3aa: CASSLALAPGRAGGFYNEQFF
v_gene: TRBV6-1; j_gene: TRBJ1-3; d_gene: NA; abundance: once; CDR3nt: TGTGCCAGCACCCCCTGGACATTCTCTGGAAACACCATATATTTT; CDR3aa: CASTPWTFSGNTIYF
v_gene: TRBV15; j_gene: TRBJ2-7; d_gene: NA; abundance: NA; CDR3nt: TGTGCCACCAGCAGAGATTGGGGGTTACTCTACGAGCAGTACTTC; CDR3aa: CATSRDWGLLYEQYF
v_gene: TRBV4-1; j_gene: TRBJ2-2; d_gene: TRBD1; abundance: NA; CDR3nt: TGCGCCAGCAGCCAGACGAGGACAGGGGATCCCGGGGAGCTGTTTTTT; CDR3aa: CASSQTRTGDPGELFF
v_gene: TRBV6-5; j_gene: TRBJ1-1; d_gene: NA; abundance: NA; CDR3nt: TGTGCCAGCAGTTTCCGAGGGGTGATGAACACTGAAGCTTTCTTT; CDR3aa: CASSFRGVMNTEAFF
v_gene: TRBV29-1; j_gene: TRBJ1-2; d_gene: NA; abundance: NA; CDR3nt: TGCAGCGCCAGCCTGACAGGACCCTATGGCTACACCTTC; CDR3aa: CSASLTGPYGYTF
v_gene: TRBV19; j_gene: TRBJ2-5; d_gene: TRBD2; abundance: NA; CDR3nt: TGTGCCAGTACAAAGGGAGGGAACCAAGAGACCCAGTACTTC; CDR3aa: CASTKGGNQETQYF
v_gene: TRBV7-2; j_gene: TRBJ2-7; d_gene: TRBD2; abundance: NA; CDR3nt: TGTGCCAGCAGCCCAGGACTAGGCTACGAGCAGTACTTC; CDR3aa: CASSPGLGYEQYF
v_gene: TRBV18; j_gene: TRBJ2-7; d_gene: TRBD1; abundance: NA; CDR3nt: TGTGCCAGCTCACCACCGAACAGGGGACCCTACGAGCAGTACTTC; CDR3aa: CASSPPNRGPYEQYF
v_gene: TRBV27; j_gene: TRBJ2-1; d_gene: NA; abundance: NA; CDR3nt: TGTGCCAGCAGTTGGGGGGGCGAGTACAATGAGCAGTTCTTC; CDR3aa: CASSWGGEYNEQFF
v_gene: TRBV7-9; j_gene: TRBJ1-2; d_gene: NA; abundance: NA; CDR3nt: TGTGCCAGCAGCTTAGTTGGGGTCTCGAACTATGGCTACACCTTC; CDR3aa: CASSLVGVSNYGYTF
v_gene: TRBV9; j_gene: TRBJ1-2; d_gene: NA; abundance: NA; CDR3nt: TGTGCCAGCAGCGTAGGCACCAGGACGGGGGGTGGCTACACCTTC; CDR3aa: CASSVGTRTGGGYTF
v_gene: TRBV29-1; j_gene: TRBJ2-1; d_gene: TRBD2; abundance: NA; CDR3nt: TGCAGCGTGTATATATACCCTAGCGGGAGGGCCGACTACAATGAGCAGTTCTTC; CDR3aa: CSVYIYPSGRADYNEQFF
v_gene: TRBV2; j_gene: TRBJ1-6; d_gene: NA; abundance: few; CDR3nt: TGTGCCAGCAGCGGCCAGGGGCCGCCCCTCCACTTT; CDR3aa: CASSGQGPPLHF
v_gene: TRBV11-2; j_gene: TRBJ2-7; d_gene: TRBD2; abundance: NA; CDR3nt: TGTGCCAGCAGCTTAGAGCCTAGCGGGAGAGACAACGAGCAGTACTTC; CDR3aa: CASSLEPSGRDNEQYF
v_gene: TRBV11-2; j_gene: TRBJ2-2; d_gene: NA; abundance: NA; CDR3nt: TGTGCCAGCAGAGTCCTCGACCCGGGGCCGAACACCGGGGAGCTGTTTTTT; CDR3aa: CASRVLDPGPNTGELFF
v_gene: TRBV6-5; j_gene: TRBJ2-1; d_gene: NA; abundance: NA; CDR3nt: TGTGCCAGCAGTTACTTTACAGGAGAGCAGTTCTTC; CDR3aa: CASSYFTGEQFF
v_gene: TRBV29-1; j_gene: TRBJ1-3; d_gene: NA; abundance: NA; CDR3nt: TGCAGCGTTTGGGGGACTGGAAACACCATATATTTT; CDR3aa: CSVWGTGNTIYF
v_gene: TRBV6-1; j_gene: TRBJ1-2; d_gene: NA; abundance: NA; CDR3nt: TGTGCCAGCAGTCCCGGGACTGAACCTTATGGCTACACCTTC; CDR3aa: CASSPGTEPYGYTF
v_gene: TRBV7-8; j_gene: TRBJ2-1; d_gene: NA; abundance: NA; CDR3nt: TGTGCCAGCAGCTTAGGGGTCTCCGGCGGCTACAATGAGCAGTTCTTC; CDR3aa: CASSLGVSGGYNEQFF
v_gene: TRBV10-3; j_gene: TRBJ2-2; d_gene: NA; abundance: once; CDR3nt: TGTGCCATCAGTCCCGTCCCAGGGGCCGGGGAGCTGTTTTTT; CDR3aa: CAISPVPGAGELFF
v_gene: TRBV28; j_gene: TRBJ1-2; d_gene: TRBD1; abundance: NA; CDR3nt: TGTGCCAGCAGTTTAGCGCAGGGGGTGCCCCCACCCTATGGCTACACCTTC; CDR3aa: CASSLAQGVPPPYGYTF
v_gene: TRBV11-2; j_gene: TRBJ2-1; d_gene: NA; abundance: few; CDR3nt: TGTGCCAGCAGCTTAGGCCACATCAATGAGCAGTTCTTC; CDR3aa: CASSLGHINEQFF
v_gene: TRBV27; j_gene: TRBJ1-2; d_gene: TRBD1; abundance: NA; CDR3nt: TGTGCCAGCAGTTCCCGGGACAGGGGGCTTATTGGAAACTATGGCTACACCTTC; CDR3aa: CASSSRDRGLIGNYGYTF
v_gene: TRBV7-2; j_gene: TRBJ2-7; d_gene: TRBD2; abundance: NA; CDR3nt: TGTGCCAGCAGCCCTGGGGGGGGAAAATCCTACGAGCAGTACTTC; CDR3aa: CASSPGGGKSYEQYF
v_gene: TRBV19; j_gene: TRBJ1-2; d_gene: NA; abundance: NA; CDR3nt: TGTGCCAGTAGTATAGGGACGCGGGGCTACACCTTC; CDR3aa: CASSIGTRGYTF
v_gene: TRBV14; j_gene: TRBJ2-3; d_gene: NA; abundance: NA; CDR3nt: TGTGCCAGCAGCCAAGATAGGACCGGCCGGGCGCAGTATTTT; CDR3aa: CASSQDRTGRAQYF
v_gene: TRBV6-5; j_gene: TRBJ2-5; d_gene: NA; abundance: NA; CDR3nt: TGTGCCAGCAGTTACTCGAGGCTAGAAATGCGGGAGACCCAGTACTTC; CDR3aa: CASSYSRLEMRETQYF
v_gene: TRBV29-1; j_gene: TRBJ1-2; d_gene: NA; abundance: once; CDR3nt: TGCAGCGTTGGTGGGGATGGCTACACCTTC; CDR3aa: CSVGGDGYTF
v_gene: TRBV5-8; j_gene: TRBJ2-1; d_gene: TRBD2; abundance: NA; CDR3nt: TGTGCCAGCAGCTCTACCCTAGCGGGAGACTACAATGAGCAGTTCTTC; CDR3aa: CASSSTLAGDYNEQFF
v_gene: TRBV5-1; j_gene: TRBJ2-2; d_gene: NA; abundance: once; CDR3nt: TGCGCCAGCAGTTCTGACGTGAACACCGGGGAGCTGTTTTTT; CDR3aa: CASSSDVNTGELFF
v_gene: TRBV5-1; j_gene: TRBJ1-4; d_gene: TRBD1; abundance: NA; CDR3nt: TGCGCCAGCAGACTACTCGGACAGGGTGCAACTAATGAAAAACTGTTTTTT; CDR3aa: CASRLLGQGATNEKLFF
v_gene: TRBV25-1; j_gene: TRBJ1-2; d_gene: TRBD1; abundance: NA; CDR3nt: TGTGCCAGCAGGGGACAGCTTAACTATGGCTACACCTTC; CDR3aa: CASRGQLNYGYTF
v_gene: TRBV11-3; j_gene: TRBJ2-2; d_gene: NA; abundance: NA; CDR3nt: TGTGCCAGCAGCCCCTCCGCAGCAGGGACCGCCGGGGAGCTGTTTTTT; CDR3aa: CASSPSAAGTAGELFF
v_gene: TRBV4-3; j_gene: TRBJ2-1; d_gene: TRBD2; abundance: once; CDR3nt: TGCGCCAGCAGCCCGGCGGGAGATTACAATGAGCAGTTCTTC; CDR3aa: CASSPAGDYNEQFF
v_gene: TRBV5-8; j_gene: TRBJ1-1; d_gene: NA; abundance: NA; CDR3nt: TGTGCCAGCAGCTTGGGGCCGCAGGTGGCTTTCTTT; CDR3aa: CASSLGPQVAFF
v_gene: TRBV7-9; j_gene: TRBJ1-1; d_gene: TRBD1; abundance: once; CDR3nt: TGTGCCAGCAGCCGATTGACAGGGGGGAACACTGAAGCTTTCTTT; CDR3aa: CASSRLTGGNTEAFF
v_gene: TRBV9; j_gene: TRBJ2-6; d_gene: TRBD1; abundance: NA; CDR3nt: TGTGCCAGCAGCGTAGCCCAGGGGGCTGGGGCCAACGTCCTGACTTTC; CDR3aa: CASSVAQGAGANVLTF
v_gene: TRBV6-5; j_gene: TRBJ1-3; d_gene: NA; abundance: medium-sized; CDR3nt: TGTGCCAGCAGTTACTCCGACTCTGGAAACACCATATATTTT; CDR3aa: CASSYSDSGNTIYF
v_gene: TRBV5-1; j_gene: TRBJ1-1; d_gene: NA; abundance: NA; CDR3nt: TGCGCCAGCAGTAATGAGTGGAACACTGAAGCTTTCTTT; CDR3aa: CASSNEWNTEAFF
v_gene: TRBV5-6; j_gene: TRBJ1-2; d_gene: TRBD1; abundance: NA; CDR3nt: TGTGCCAGCAGTCAAGACAGGGAAGAGTATGGCTACACCTTC; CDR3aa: CASSQDREEYGYTF
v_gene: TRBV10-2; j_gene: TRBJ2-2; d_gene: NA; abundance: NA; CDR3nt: TGCGCCAGCATGGTGCGTTTGAACACCGGGGAGCTGTTTTTT; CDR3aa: CASMVRLNTGELFF
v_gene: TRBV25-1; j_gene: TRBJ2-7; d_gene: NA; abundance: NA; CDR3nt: TGTGCCAGCAGTGAAGGCCCGGATAACTGGGACGGTACCTACGAGCAGTACTTC; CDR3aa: CASSEGPDNWDGTYEQYF
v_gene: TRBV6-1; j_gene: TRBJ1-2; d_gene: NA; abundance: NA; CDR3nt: TGTGCCAGCAAGGAGGGAACCTATGGCTACACCTTC; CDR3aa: CASKEGTYGYTF
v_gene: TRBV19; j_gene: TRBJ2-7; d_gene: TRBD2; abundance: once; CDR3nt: TGTGCCAGTAGTTTTAGCGGGAGAGCCTACGAGCAGTACTTC; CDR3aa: CASSFSGRAYEQYF
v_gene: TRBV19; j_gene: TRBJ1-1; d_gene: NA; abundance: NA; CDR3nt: TGTGCCAGTAGTATCAAGACAGGTATGAACACTGAAGCTTTCTTT; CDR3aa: CASSIKTGMNTEAFF
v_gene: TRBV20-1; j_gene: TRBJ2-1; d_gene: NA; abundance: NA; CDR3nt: TGCAGTGCCAGAACGCAGGAGCAGTTCTTC; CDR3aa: CSARTQEQFF
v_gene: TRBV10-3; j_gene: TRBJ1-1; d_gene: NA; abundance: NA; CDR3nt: TGTGCCATCAGTGTGAGTCCGAACACTGAAGCTTTCTTT; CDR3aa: CAISVSPNTEAFF
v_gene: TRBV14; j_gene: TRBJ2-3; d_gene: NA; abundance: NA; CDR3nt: TGTGCCAGCAGCCAAGGTGCTAGGACCCCTGGTCCAGATACGCAGTATTTT; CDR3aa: CASSQGARTPGPDTQYF
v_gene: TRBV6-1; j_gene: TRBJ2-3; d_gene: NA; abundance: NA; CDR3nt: TGTGCCAGCAGCAACCAGGGGTTGACAGATACGCAGTATTTT; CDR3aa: CASSNQGLTDTQYF
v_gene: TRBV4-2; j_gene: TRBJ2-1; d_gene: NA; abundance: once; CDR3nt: TGTGCCAGCAGCCAAGAACGGAACAATGAGCAGTTCTTC; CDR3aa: CASSQERNNEQFF
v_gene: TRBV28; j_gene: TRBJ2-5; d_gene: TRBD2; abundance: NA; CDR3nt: TGTGCCAGCAGCCCTCGGACTAGCGGGAGAAGCCAAGAGACCCAGTACTTC; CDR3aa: CASSPRTSGRSQETQYF